This T cell receptor beta chain was recovered during a study of blood T cell repertoires in COVID-19. Study information: Specimens from acute and convalescent COVID-19 originated in the United States, Italy and Spain. PBMCs, B-cell-depleted T cells, or T cells were the source of the cDNA or gDNA that made up the material.

This clone showed up just once. Methods used by the authors: Reference gene primer amplification gave estimated nucleated cell counts. The method was immunoSEQ multiplex PCR; TCRdb's version includes in-frame clones alone and lacks a portion of them. V and J calls and clone size are copied from that table; D and trimming were computed from the DNA. The sample contains around 98,000 clones, 70% to 85% of which appear only once. With 11 bases removed from V and 5 bases from J, the gap between germline ends came to 16 bases. Germline V gives CDR1 MNHEY, CDR2 SVGAGI. The CDR3 consists of 13 residues. The sample taken for sequencing was peripheral blood. The genes are TRBV6-5 and TRBJ1-5; D ambiguous. The TCR originated in a woman aged 55-69 years with acute or convalescent COVID-19. CDR3 in amino acids: CAARRGSDQPQHF. CDR3 DNA sequence: TGTGCCGCCCGAAGAGGGTCGGATCAGCCCCAGCATTTT.